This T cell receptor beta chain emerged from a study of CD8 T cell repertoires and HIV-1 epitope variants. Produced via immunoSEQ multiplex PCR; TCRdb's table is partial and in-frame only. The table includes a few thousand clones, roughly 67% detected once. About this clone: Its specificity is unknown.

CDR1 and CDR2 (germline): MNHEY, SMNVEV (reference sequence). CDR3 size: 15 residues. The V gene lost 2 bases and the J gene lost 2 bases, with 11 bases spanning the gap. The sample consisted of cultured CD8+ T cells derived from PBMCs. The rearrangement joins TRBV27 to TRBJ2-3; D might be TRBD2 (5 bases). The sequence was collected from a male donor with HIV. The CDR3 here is CASSLEEADTDTQYF. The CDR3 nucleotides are TGTGCCAGCAGTTTAGAGGAGGCGGACACAGATACGCAGTATTTT.